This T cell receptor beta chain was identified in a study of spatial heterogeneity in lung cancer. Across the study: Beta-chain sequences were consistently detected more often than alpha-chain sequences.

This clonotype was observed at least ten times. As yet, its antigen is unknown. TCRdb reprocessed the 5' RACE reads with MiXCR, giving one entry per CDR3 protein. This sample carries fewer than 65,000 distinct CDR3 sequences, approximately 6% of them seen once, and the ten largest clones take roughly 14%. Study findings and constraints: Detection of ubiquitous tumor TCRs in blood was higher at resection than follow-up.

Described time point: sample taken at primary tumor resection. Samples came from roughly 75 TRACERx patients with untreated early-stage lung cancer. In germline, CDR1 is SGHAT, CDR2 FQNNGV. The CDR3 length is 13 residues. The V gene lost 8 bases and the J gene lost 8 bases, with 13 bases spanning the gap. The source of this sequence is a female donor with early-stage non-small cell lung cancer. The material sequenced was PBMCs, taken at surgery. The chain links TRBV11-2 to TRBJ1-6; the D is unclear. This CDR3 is CASGTREDSPLHF. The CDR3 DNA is TGTGCCAGCGGAACTAGGGAGGATTCACCCCTCCACTTT.